In this sample, the clone carrying this T cell receptor (beta chain) turned up once. V was shortened by 1 base and J by 1 base, with 11 bases between the two germline ends. The V gene's germline CDR1 is MNHNY and CDR2 SVGAGI (reference sequence). The CDR3 runs 16 residues. This record comes from a study of T cells after somatic rescue of genetic block. The assay was immunoSEQ multiplex PCR, and TCRdb's table has in-frame clones only and misses some. The sample lists around 14,000 clones, approximately 71% seen once, with more than 25% in the top ten. The source material was peripheral blood mononuclear cells (PBMCs). The rearrangement joins TRBV6-6 to TRBJ1-3, with no clear D. The sequence was collected from a man aged 18-30 years. CDR3 sequence reads: CASSYFQLNSGNTIYF. The CDR3 coding sequence is TGTGCCAGCAGTTACTTCCAGCTCAATTCTGGAAACACCATATATTTT.